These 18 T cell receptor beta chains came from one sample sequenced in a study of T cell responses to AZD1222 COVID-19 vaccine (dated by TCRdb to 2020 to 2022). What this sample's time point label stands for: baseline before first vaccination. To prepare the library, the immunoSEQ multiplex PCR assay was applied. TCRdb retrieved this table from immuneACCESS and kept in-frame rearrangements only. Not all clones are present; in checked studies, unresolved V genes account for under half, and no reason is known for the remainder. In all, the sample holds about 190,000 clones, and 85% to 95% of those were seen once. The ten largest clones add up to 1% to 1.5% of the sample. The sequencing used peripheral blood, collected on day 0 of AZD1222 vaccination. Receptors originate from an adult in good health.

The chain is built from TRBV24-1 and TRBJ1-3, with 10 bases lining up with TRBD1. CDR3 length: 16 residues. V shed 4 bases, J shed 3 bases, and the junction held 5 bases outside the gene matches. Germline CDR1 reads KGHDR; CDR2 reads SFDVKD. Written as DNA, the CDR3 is TGTGCCACCAGTGAGGGGGGACAGGGGAGTGGAAACACCATATATTTT. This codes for CATSEGGQGSGNTIYF.

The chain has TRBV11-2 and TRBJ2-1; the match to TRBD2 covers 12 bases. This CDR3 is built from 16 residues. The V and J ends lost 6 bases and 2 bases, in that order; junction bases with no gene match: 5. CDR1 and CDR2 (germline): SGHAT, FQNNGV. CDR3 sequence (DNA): TGTGCCAGCAGACCTCTAGCGGGGGGGCCCTACAATGAGCAGTTCTTC. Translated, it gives CASRPLAGGPYNEQFF.

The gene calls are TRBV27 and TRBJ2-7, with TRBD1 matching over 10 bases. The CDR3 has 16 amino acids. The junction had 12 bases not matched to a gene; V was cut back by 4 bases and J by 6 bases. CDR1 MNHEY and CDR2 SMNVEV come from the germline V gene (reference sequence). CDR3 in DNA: TGTGCCAGCAGTTCGCCGGAGGACAGGGGGTTGGGCGAGCAGTACTTC. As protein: CASSSPEDRGLGEQYF.

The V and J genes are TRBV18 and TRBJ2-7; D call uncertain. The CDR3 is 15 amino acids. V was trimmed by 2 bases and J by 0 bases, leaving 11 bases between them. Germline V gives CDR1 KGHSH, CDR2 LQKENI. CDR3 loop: CASSPGPQSSYEQYF. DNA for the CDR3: TGTGCCAGCTCACCAGGACCCCAAAGCTCCTACGAGCAGTACTTC.

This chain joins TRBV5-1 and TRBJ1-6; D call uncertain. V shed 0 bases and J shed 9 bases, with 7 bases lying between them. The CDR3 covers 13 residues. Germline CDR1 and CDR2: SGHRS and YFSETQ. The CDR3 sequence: CASSLERGSPLHF. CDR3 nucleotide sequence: TGCGCCAGCAGCTTGGAGCGGGGTTCACCCCTCCACTTT.

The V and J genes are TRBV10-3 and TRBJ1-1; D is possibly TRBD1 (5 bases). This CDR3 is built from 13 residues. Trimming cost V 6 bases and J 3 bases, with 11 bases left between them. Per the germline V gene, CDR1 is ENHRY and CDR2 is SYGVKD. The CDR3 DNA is TGTGCCATCAGCGTCAGGGTGGACACTGAAGCTTTCTTT. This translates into CAISVRVDTEAFF.

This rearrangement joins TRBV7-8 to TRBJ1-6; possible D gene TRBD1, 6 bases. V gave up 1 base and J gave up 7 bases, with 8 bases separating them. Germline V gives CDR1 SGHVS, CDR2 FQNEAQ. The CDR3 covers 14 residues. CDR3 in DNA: TGTGCCAGCAGCTTAGTTGGACAGAATTCACCCCTCCACTTT. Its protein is CASSLVGQNSPLHF. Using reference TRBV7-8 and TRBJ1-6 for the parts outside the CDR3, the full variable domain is GAGVSQSPRYKVAKRGQDVALRCDPISGHVSLFWYQQALGQGPEFLTYFQNEAQLDKSGLPSDRFFAERPEGSVSTLKIQRTQQEDSAVYLCASSLVGQNSPLHFGNGTRLTVT.

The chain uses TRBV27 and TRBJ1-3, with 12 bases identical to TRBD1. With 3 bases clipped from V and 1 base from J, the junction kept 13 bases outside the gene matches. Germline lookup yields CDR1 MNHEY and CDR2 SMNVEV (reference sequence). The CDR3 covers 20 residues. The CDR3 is CASSFPSGQGAIKSGNTIYF. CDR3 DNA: TGTGCCAGCAGTTTCCCCTCGGGACAGGGGGCGATCAAATCTGGAAACACCATATATTTT.

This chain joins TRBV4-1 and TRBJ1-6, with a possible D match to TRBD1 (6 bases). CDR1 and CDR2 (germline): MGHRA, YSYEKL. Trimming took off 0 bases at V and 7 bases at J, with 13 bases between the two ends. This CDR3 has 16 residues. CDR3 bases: TGCGCCAGCAGCCAAGATTTCGGACAGATCAATTCACCCCTCCACTTT. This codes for CASSQDFGQINSPLHF.

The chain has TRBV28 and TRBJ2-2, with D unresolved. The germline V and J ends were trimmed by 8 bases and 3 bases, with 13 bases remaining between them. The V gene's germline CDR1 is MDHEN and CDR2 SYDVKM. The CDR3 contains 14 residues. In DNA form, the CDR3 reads TGTGCCAGCCAGAGCTGGCAGTACACCGGGGAGCTGTTTTTT. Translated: CASQSWQYTGELFF.

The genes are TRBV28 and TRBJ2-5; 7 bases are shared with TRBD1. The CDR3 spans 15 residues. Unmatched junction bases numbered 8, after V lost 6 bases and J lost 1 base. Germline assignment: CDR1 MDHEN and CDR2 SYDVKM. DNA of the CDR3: TGTGCCAGCAGCACATTCCGACAGGGCCAAGAGACCCAGTACTTC. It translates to CASSTFRQGQETQYF.

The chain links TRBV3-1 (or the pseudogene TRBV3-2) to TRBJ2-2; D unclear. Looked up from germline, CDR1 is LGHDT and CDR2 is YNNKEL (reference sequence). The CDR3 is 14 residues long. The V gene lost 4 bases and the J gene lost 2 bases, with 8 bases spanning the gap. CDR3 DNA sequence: TGTGCCAGCAGCCGTGGCCAAAACACCGGGGAGCTGTTTTTT. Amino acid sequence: CASSRGQNTGELFF.

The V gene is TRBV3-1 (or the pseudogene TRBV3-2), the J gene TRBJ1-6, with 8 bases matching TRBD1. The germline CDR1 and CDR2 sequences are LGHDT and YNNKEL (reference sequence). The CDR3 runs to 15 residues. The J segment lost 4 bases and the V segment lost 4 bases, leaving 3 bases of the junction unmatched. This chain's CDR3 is CASSPGGLYNSPLHF. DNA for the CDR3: TGTGCCAGCAGCCCAGGGGGCCTTTATAATTCACCCCTCCACTTT.

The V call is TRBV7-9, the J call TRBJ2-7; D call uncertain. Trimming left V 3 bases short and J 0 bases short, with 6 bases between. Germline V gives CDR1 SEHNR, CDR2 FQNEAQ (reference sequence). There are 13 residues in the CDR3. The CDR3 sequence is CASSFLSSYEQYF. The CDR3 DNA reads TGTGCCAGCAGCTTCCTTAGCTCCTACGAGCAGTACTTC.

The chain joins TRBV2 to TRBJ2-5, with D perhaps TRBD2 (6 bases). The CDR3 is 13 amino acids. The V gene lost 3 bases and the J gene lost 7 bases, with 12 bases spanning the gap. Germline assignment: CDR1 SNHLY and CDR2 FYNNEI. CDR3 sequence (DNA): TGTGCCAGCAGTGATGGCCGGGGAGGGACCCAGTACTTC. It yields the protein CASSDGRGGTQYF.

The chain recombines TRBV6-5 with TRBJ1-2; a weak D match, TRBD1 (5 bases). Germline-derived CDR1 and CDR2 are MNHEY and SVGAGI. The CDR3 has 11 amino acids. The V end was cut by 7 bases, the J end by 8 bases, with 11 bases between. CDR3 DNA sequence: TGTGCCAGCATCGCAGGGACGGGCTACACCTTC. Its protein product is CASIAGTGYTF.

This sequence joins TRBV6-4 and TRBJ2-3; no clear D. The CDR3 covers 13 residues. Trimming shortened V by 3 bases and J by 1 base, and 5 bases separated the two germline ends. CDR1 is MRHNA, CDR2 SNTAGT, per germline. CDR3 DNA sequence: TGTGCCAGCAGTGATAGGGGCACAGATACGCAGTATTTT. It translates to CASSDRGTDTQYF.

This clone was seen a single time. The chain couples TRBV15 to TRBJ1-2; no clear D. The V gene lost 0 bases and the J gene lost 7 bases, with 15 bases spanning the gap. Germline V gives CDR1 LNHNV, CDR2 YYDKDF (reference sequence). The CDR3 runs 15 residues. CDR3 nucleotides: TGTGCCACCAGCAGAGACAGAATAGGGATTAGTGGCTACACCTTC. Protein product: CATSRDRIGISGYTF.